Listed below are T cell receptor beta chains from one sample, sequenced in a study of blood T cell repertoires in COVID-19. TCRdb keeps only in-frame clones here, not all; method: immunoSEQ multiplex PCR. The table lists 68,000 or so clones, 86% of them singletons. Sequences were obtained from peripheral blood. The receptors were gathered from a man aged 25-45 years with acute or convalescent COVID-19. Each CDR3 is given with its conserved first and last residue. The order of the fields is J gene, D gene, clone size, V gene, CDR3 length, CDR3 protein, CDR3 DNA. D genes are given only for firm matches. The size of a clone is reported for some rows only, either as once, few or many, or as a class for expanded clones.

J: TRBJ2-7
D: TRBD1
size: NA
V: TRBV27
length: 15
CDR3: CASSTLDRGRNEQYF
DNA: TGTGCCAGCAGTACCCTGGACAGGGGGCGGAACGAGCAGTACTTC

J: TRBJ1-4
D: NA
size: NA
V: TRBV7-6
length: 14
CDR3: CASSSRGTNEKLFF
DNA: TGTGCCAGCAGCTCCCGAGGAACTAATGAAAAACTGTTTTTT

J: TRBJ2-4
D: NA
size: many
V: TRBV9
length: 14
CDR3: CASSVDINKNIQYF
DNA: TGTGCCAGCAGCGTAGACATTAACAAAAACATTCAGTACTTC

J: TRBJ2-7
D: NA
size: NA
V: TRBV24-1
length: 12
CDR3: CATGTGRDEQYF
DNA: TGTGCCACCGGAACAGGCCGGGACGAGCAGTACTTC

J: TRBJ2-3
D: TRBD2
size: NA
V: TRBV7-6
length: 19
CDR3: CASSLTTRGLAGVGDTQYF
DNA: TGTGCCAGCAGCTTAACAACCCGGGGACTAGCGGGAGTTGGGGATACGCAGTATTTT

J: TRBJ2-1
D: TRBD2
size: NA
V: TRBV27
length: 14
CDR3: CASSGGTSGNEQFF
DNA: TGTGCCAGCTCGGGGGGGACTAGTGGGAATGAGCAGTTCTTC

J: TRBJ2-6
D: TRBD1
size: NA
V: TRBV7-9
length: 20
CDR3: CASSRVGGTGGPSGANVLTF
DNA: TGTGCCAGCAGCCGGGTTGGGGGGACAGGGGGCCCCTCTGGGGCCAACGTCCTGACTTTC

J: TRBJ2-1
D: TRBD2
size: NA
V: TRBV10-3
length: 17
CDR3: CAIIVASGRSVVREQFF
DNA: TGTGCCATCATTGTGGCTAGCGGGAGGTCCGTCGTCCGTGAGCAGTTCTTC

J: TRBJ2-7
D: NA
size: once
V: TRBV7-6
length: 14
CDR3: CASSLAGGGYEQYF
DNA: TGTGCCAGCAGCTTAGCGGGAGGGGGGTACGAGCAGTACTTC

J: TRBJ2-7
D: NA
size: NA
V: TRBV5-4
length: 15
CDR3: CASSLEETGSGEQYF
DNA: TGTGCCAGCAGCTTAGAGGAGACAGGTTCGGGAGAGCAGTACTTC

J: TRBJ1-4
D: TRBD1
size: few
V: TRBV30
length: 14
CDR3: CAWSSGTGAEKLFF
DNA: TGTGCCTGGAGTTCCGGGACAGGAGCCGAAAAACTGTTTTTT

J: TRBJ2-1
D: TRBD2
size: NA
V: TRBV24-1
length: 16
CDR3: CATSVTGVAGDNEQFF
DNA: TGTGCCACCAGTGTCACGGGGGTAGCGGGAGACAATGAGCAGTTCTTC

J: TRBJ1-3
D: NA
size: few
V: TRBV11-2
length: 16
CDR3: CASSLGAQFSGNTIYF
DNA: TGTGCCAGCAGCTTAGGCGCACAGTTCTCTGGAAACACCATATATTTT

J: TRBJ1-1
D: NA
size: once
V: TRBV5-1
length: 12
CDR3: CASSRSSTEAFF
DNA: TGCGCCAGCAGCCGGAGTAGTACTGAAGCTTTCTTT

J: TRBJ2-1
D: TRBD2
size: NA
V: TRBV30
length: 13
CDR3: CAFGLAGYNEQFF
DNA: TGTGCGTTTGGACTAGCTGGCTACAATGAGCAGTTCTTC

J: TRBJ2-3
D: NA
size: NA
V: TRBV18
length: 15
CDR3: CASSLGHRETDTQYF
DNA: TGTGCCAGCTCACTAGGACACAGAGAAACAGATACGCAGTATTTT

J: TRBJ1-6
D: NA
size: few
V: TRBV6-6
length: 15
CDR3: CASSYDSSFNSPLHF
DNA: TGTGCCAGCAGTTACGACAGTAGCTTCAATTCACCCCTCCACTTT

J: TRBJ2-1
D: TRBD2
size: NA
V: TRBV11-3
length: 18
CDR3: CASSLDRGLVAGVNEQFF
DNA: TGTGCCAGCAGCTTAGATAGGGGCCTAGTAGCGGGAGTCAATGAGCAGTTCTTC

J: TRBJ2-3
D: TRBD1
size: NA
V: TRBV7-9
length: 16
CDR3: CASNEKTGGVADTQYF
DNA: TGTGCCAGCAACGAGAAGACAGGGGGCGTCGCAGATACGCAGTATTTT

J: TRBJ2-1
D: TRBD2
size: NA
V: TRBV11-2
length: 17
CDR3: CASSPYAAGGRYNEQFF
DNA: TGTGCCAGCAGCCCCTACGCAGCGGGAGGACGCTACAATGAGCAGTTCTTC

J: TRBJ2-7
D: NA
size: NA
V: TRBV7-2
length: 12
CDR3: CASSLTGTEQYF
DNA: TGTGCCAGCAGCCTGACAGGTACCGAGCAGTACTTC

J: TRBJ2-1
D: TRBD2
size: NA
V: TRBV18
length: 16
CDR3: CASSPQGTSGRAGKFF
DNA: TGTGCCAGCTCACCACAAGGGACTAGCGGGAGGGCCGGGAAGTTCTTC

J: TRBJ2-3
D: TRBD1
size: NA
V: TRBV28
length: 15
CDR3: CASSPGQVSSDTQYF
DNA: TGTGCCAGCAGTCCTGGACAGGTCTCATCAGATACGCAGTATTTT

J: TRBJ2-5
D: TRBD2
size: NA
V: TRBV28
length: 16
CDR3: CASSLAGAQGEETQYF
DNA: TGTGCCAGCAGTCTAGCGGGAGCACAAGGGGAGGAGACCCAGTACTTC

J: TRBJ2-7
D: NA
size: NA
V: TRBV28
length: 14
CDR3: CASRGFWTSYEQYF
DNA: TGTGCCAGCAGGGGTTTTTGGACATCCTACGAGCAGTACTTC

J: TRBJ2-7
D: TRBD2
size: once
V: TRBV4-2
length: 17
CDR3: CASSQDGPSGPTYEQYF
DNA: TGTGCCAGCAGCCAAGATGGGCCTAGCGGGCCTACCTACGAGCAGTACTTC

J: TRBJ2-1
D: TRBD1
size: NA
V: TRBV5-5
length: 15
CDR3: CASSEGTVETNEQFF
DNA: TGTGCCAGCAGCGAGGGGACAGTTGAAACGAATGAGCAGTTCTTC

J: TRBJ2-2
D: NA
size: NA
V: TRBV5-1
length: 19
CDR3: CASSPRSFSVRTNTGELFF
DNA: TGCGCCAGCAGCCCCCGGAGCTTTAGTGTAAGAACCAACACCGGGGAGCTGTTTTTT

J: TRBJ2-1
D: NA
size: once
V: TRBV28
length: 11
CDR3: CASKRGNEQFF
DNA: TGTGCCAGCAAACGGGGAAATGAGCAGTTCTTC

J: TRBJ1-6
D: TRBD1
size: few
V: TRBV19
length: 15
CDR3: CASNHRDRGNSPLHF
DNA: TGTGCCAGTAATCACCGGGACAGGGGTAATTCACCCCTCCACTTT

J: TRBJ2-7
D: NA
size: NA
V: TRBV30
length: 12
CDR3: CAWSEGIYEQYF
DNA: TGTGCCTGGAGTGAGGGGATCTACGAGCAGTACTTC

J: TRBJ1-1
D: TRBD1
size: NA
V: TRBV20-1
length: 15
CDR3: CSASGTGGEITEAFF
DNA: TGCAGTGCTAGTGGGACAGGGGGCGAGATCACTGAAGCTTTCTTT

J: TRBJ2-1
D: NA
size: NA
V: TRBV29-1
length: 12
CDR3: CSVVQGLDEQFF
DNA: TGCAGCGTTGTGCAGGGGTTGGATGAGCAGTTCTTC

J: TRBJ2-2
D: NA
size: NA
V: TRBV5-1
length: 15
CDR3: CASTKLAGDTGELFF
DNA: TGCGCCAGCACCAAACTTGCGGGCGACACCGGGGAGCTGTTTTTT

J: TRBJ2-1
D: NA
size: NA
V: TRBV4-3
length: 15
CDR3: CASSQRTSLYNEQFF
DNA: TGCGCCAGCAGCCAAAGGACTTCCCTGTACAATGAGCAGTTCTTC

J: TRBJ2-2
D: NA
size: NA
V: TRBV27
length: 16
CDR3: CASSSSGTLNTGELFF
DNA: TGTGCCAGCAGTTCCTCCGGGACACTAAACACCGGGGAGCTGTTTTTT

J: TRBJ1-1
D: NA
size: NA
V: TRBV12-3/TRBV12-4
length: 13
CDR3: CASSALGGAEAFF
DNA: TGTGCCAGCAGTGCTCTGGGGGGGGCTGAAGCTTTCTTT

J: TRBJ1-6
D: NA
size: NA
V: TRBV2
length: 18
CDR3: CASSELGPSLSYNSPLHF
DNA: TGTGCCAGCAGTGAGTTGGGCCCATCCCTCTCCTATAATTCACCCCTCCACTTT

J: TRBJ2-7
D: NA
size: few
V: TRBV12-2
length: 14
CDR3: CASRSYRVTDEQYF
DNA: TGTGCAAGTCGCTCCTACAGGGTTACGGACGAGCAGTACTTC

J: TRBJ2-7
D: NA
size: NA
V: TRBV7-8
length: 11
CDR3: CASSLGGTPYF
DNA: TGTGCCAGCAGCTTAGGTGGGACACCCTACTTC

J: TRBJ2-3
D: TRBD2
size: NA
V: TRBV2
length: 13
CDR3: CASRGGRTDTQYF
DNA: TGTGCCAGCAGGGGGGGGAGGACAGATACGCAGTATTTT

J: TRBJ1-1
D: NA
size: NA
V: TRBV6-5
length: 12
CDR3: CASRTGESEAFF
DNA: TGTGCCAGCCGCACCGGGGAGTCTGAAGCTTTCTTT

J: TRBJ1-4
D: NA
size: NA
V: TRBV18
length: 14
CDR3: CASSPQGFDEKLFF
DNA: TGTGCCAGCTCACCGCAGGGTTTTGATGAAAAACTGTTTTTT

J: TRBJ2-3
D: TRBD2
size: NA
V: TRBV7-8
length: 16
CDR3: CASSSRASGSPDTQYF
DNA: TGTGCCAGCAGCTCTAGGGCTAGCGGGAGCCCAGATACGCAGTATTTT

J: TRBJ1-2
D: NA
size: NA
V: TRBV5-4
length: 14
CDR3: CASSLGARDYGYTF
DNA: TGTGCCAGCAGCTTAGGGGCACGAGACTATGGCTACACCTTC

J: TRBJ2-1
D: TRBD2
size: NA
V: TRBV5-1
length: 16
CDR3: CASSPTGTTTYNEQFF
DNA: TGCGCCAGCAGCCCTACCGGGACTACGACCTACAATGAGCAGTTCTTC